This passage covers 20 T cell receptor beta chains from one sample sequenced in a study of T-cell reconstitution after alpha-beta-depleted transplantation in children. Unique molecular identifiers were used to barcode this TCRbeta library. TCRdb fed the PCR reads into MiXCR, producing one record per CDR3 protein. The sample shows roughly 300,000 distinct CDR3 sequences, roughly 10% of them seen only once. The sequenced sample was peripheral blood, obtained 180 days after TCRalphabeta/CD19-depleted stem cell transplant. These receptors all stem from a male patient aged 2-10 years who had a stem cell transplant for chronic granulomatous disease, so the T cells may come from the graft donor.

This clonotype was counted many times. CDR3: CASSLFGGRGTEAFF. The CDR3 DNA follows: TGTGCCAGCAGTTTATTTGGGGGGCGAGGAACTGAAGCTTTCTTT. The chain is built from TRBV28 and TRBJ1-1; tentatively, D is TRBD1 (6 bases). This CDR3 is built from 15 residues. Germline loops: CDR1 MDHEN, CDR2 SYDVKM. Trimming took off 1 base at V and 5 bases at J, with 14 bases between the two ends.

This clonotype came up once. This may be a read error: a much more frequent sequence differs by one nucleotide. V and J are TRBV25-1 and TRBJ1-1; no firm D call. Germline V CDR1 and CDR2: MGHDK, SYGVNS. The CDR3 has 15 residues. The CDR3, as DNA: TGTGTCAGCAGTGAATTTGGGCAGACAAAAGTTGAAGCTTTCTTT. Protein product: CVSSEFGQTKVEAFF. Looking up the rest from reference TRBV25-1 and TRBJ1-1 gives the full variable domain: EADIYQTPRYLVIGTGKKITLECSQTMGHDKMYWYQQDPGMELHLIHYSYGVNSTEKGDLSSESTVSRIRTEHFPLTLESARPSHTSQYLCVSSEFGQTKVEAFFGQGTRLTVV.

This clonotype was detected ten times or more. This chain links TRBV18 with TRBJ2-1; 8 nucleotides match TRBD2. The CDR3 length is 14 residues. Germline lookup yields CDR1 KGHSH and CDR2 LQKENI. Losses at the gene ends were 6 bases for V and 7 bases for J; bases not matched to a gene: 8. This CDR3 is CASSPAGVVNEQFF. CDR3 bases: TGTGCCAGCTCTCCAGCGGGAGTGGTAAATGAGCAGTTCTTC.

This clonotype has a count of ten or more. Written as DNA, the CDR3 is TGTGCCAGCAGCTTGAGAGCGGGGACGAACACTGAAGCTTTCTTT. It codes for CASSLRAGTNTEAFF. The gene calls are TRBV5-5 and TRBJ1-1; possibly TRBD1 for D (5 bases). The germline V gene has CDR1 SGHKS and CDR2 YYEKEE (reference sequence). Trimming took 1 base from V and 1 from J, leaving 11 bases between them. The CDR3 is 15 residues long.

V gene TRBV28 combines with J gene TRBJ2-3; D remains ambiguous. Germline loops: CDR1 MDHEN, CDR2 SYDVKM. The CDR3 is 11 residues long. Trimming left V 3 bases short and J 13 bases short, with 11 bases between. The CDR3 coding sequence is TGTGCCAGCAGTTTGAACAGTCCCAAGTATTTT. This translates into CASSLNSPKYF. The variable domain in full, completed from reference TRBV28 and TRBJ2-3, reads DVKVTQSSRYLVKRTGEKVFLECVQDMDHENMFWYRQDPGLGLRLIYFSYDVKMKEKGDIPEGYSVSREKKERFSLILESASTNQTSMYLCASSLNSPKYFGPGTRLTVL.

At least ten counts were recorded for this clonotype. The J gene is TRBJ2-7, the V gene TRBV28; a possible D gene is TRBD2 (5 bases). The germline V and J ends were trimmed by 6 bases and 2 bases, with 11 bases remaining between them. The CDR3 consists of 13 residues. Germline V gene lookup returns CDR1 MDHEN and CDR2 SYDVKM. CDR3 amino acids: CASRGRYPYEQYF. The CDR3 DNA reads TGTGCCAGCAGAGGGAGATATCCCTACGAGCAGTACTTC. Together with reference TRBV28 and TRBJ2-7, the CDR3 gives the full variable domain: DVKVTQSSRYLVKRTGEKVFLECVQDMDHENMFWYRQDPGLGLRLIYFSYDVKMKEKGDIPEGYSVSREKKERFSLILESASTNQTSMYLCASRGRYPYEQYFGPGTRLTVT.

This clonotype has a count of ten or more. The V gene is TRBV3-1, the J gene TRBJ1-6; D perhaps matches TRBD1 (5 bases). Germline CDR1 LGHDT, CDR2 YNNKEL (reference sequence). The CDR3 has 14 residues. Trimming shortened V by 1 base and J by 6 bases, and 7 bases separated the two germline ends. The CDR3 spells CASSQGRANSPLHF. The CDR3 bases are TGTGCCAGCAGCCAAGGCAGGGCTAATTCACCCCTCCACTTT.

In this sample, this clonotype turned up many times. The chain is built from TRBV7-9 and TRBJ1-4; maybe TRBD1 (6 bases). Germline V gene data show CDR1 as SEHNR and CDR2 as FQNEAQ (reference sequence). V was trimmed by 1 base and J by 7 bases, leaving 19 bases between them. The CDR3 contains 17 residues. The chain's CDR3 is CASSLGLFRGRGEKLFF. In nucleotides, the CDR3 is TGTGCCAGCAGCTTAGGCCTCTTCAGGGGTCGAGGTGAAAAACTGTTTTTT.

This clonotype was seen many times. This sequence joins TRBV14 and TRBJ2-1; TRBD1 aligns across 9 bases. V was pared by 3 bases and J by 4 bases, with 7 bases of the junction left unmatched. The CDR3 runs 16 residues. Germline CDR1 is SGHDN and CDR2 is FVKESK. In DNA form, the CDR3 reads TGTGCCAGCAGCCAGACCCGGGACAGGGATTACAATGAGCAGTTCTTC. Its protein is CASSQTRDRDYNEQFF.

This clonotype was detected ten times or more. The genes are TRBV7-6 and TRBJ2-3; D possibly corresponds to TRBD1 (6 bases). The CDR3 covers 20 residues. Looked up from germline, CDR1 is SGHVS and CDR2 is FNYEAQ. Trimming left V 5 bases short and J 3 bases short, with 30 bases between. The CDR3 here is CASSPRKRTDPWEKTDTQYF. CDR3 coding DNA: TGTGCCAGCAGCCCCCGCAAAAGGACAGACCCCTGGGAGAAAACAGATACGCAGTATTTT.

At least ten counts were recorded for this clonotype. The CDR3, as DNA: TGCAGTGCTAGATCCCCTAGCGGGAGGGCCGGAGTTGGGGATACGCAGTATTTT. Translation: CSARSPSGRAGVGDTQYF. The chain joins TRBV20-1 to TRBJ2-3; 12 nucleotides match TRBD2. Germline assignment: CDR1 DFQATT and CDR2 SNEGSKA (reference sequence). The CDR3 loop spans 18 amino acids. With V trimmed by 2 bases and J by 6 bases, 15 bases remained unmatched.

Ten or more counts support this clonotype. This chain uses TRBV19 with TRBJ1-4; 7 bases map to TRBD1. The CDR3 is 13 residues long. Germline trimming cut 8 bases from V and 8 bases from J; bases unmatched to any gene: 8. CDR1 LNHDA and CDR2 SQIVND come from the germline V gene (reference sequence). The DNA of the CDR3 is TGTGCCAGTTCCGACAGGGAAGGAGAAAAACTGTTTTTT. It specifies CASSDREGEKLFF.

At least ten counts were recorded for this clonotype. The V call is TRBV18, the J call TRBJ1-3; D perhaps matches TRBD1 (6 bases). The CDR3 is 15 amino acids. Looked up from germline, CDR1 is KGHSH and CDR2 is LQKENI. V lost 2 bases, J lost 4 bases, and 12 bases lay in between. CDR3 in amino acids: CASSPNRVSGNTIYF. DNA of the CDR3: TGTGCCAGCTCACCAAACAGGGTCTCGGGAAACACCATATATTTT.

A few counts support this clonotype. The rearrangement joins TRBV25-1 to TRBJ2-1; 13 bases are a match to TRBD2. Germline V gene lookup returns CDR1 MGHDK and CDR2 SYGVNS. The CDR3 contains 14 residues. V lost 1 base to trimming and J lost 12 bases; unmatched junction nucleotides: 3. The CDR3 loop reads CASSELRTSGRQFF. Here the CDR3 DNA reads TGTGCCAGCAGTGAATTAAGGACTAGCGGGAGGCAGTTCTTC. The variable domain in full, completed from reference TRBV25-1 and TRBJ2-1, reads EADIYQTPRYLVIGTGKKITLECSQTMGHDKMYWYQQDPGMELHLIHYSYGVNSTEKGDLSSESTVSRIRTEHFPLTLESARPSHTSQYLCASSELRTSGRQFFGPGTRLTVL.

There are many counts of this clonotype. CDR3 amino acids: CASSLGREQFF. CDR3 nucleotide sequence: TGTGCCAGCAGTTTGGGGCGTGAGCAGTTCTTC. The chain links TRBV28 to TRBJ2-1; weak D call: TRBD1 (5 bases). The germline V gene has CDR1 MDHEN and CDR2 SYDVKM. The V end was cut by 3 bases, the J end by 9 bases, with 6 bases between. The CDR3 contains 11 residues.

This clonotype was detected many times. The chain carries TRBV3-1 and TRBJ1-6; D not resolved. Germline CDR1 is LGHDT and CDR2 is YNNKEL (reference sequence). The CDR3 is 18 amino acids. Trimming cost V 1 base and J 3 bases, with 16 bases left between them. The chain's CDR3 is CASSQARRGELYNSPLHF. The CDR3 DNA reads as TGTGCCAGCAGCCAAGCCAGACGGGGTGAACTCTATAATTCACCCCTCCACTTT. The whole variable domain, remainder taken from reference TRBV3-1 and TRBJ1-6, is DTAVSQTPKYLVTQMGNDKSIKCEQNLGHDTMYWYKQDSKKFLKIMFSYNNKELIINETVPNRFSPKSPDKAHLNLHINSLELGDSAVYFCASSQARRGELYNSPLHFGNGTRLTVT.

Many counts were recorded for this clonotype. V gene TRBV28 combines with J gene TRBJ2-1, with D possibly matching TRBD2 (5 bases). From germline, CDR1 is MDHEN and CDR2 SYDVKM. The CDR3 runs to 14 residues. V lost 6 bases to trimming and J lost 1 base, with 10 bases between them. The CDR3 loop reads CASRRVSSYNEQFF. CDR3 bases: TGTGCCAGCAGGAGGGTGTCGTCCTACAATGAGCAGTTCTTC. The variable domain in full, with the rest retrieved from reference TRBV28 and TRBJ2-1, is DVKVTQSSRYLVKRTGEKVFLECVQDMDHENMFWYRQDPGLGLRLIYFSYDVKMKEKGDIPEGYSVSREKKERFSLILESASTNQTSMYLCASRRVSSYNEQFFGPGTRLTVL.

As for this clonotype: It may be a read error: a sequence one base away is much more abundant. The gene calls are TRBV20-1 and TRBJ2-1; 9 bases line up with TRBD2. V lost 5 bases, J lost 8 bases, and 16 bases stayed unmatched. The germline CDR1 and CDR2 sequences are DFQATT and SNEGSKA (reference sequence). There are 16 residues in the CDR3. CDR3 sequence (DNA): TGCAGTGCTGGCGGTGGTCGGCTAGCGGGAATATATGAGCAGTTCTTC. It encodes CSAGGGRLAGIYEQFF.

This clonotype was counted many times. The rearrangement links TRBV5-1 to TRBJ2-1, with D possibly matching TRBD2 (6 bases). In germline, CDR1 is SGHRS, CDR2 YFSETQ. The V end lost 0 bases, the J end lost 2 bases, and 9 bases lay between the germline ends. The CDR3 length is 15 residues. The CDR3: CASSLGGNTYNEQFF. CDR3 nucleotides: TGCGCCAGCAGCTTGGGCGGGAACACCTACAATGAGCAGTTCTTC.

This clonotype was detected only a few times. The chain is built from TRBV23-1 and TRBJ1-3; D is uncertain. TRBV23-1 qualifies as an ORF whose function is uncertain. The V end was cut by 1 base, the J end by 0 bases, with 7 bases between. CDR3 length equals 15 residues. CDR3 protein: CASSQWAISGNTIYF. The CDR3 region has the DNA TGCGCCAGCAGTCAATGGGCCATCTCTGGAAACACCATATATTTT.